The 18 T cell receptor beta chains presented below share a single source sample, sequenced in a study of cytomegalovirus exposure and HLA in healthy donors. Primers for the PCR totalled 60 Vbeta and 13 Jbeta. Clones were sequenced by immunoSEQ multiplex PCR, and TCRdb holds only the in-frame ones, with some missing. The table lists around 100,000 clones, 55% to 65% of them singletons. The specimen sequenced was PBMCs. Every receptor here comes from a man between 25 and 39 years old in good health and CMV-seropositive.

The chain joins TRBV5-4 to TRBJ2-3, with D maybe TRBD1 (5 bases). The germline gives CDR1 SGHNT, CDR2 YYREEE (reference sequence). The CDR3 length is 15 residues. V lost 1 base to trimming and J lost 2 bases, with 11 bases between them. The CDR3 DNA reads as TGTGCCAGCAGCTTGAGTCAGGGATCCACAGATACGCAGTATTTT. Translated: CASSLSQGSTDTQYF.

This clone was observed a handful of times. The rearrangement links TRBV5-6 to TRBJ1-1; D is perhaps TRBD1 (6 bases). This CDR3 comprises 17 residues. The V gene lost 4 bases and the J gene lost 3 bases, with 22 bases spanning the gap. The V gene's germline CDR1 is SGHDT and CDR2 YYEEEE. CDR3 protein: CASSPLPGAKGDTEAFF. The DNA for the CDR3 is TGTGCCAGCAGCCCCCTTCCAGGGGCCAAGGGGGACACTGAAGCTTTCTTT.

V gene TRBV10-2 combines with J gene TRBJ2-7; the match to TRBD2 covers 7 bases. CDR3 length equals 14 residues. V was clipped by 5 bases and J by 5 bases; unmatched bases: 9. Looked up from germline, CDR1 is WSHSY and CDR2 is SAAADI. CDR3 residues: CASSSKLAFHEQYF. The CDR3 coding sequence is TGCGCCAGCAGTTCGAAACTAGCGTTCCACGAGCAGTACTTC.

The V gene is TRBV7-9, the J gene TRBJ1-1, with D tentatively TRBD1 (6 bases). This CDR3 is 15 amino acids long. Germline-derived CDR1 and CDR2 are SEHNR and FQNEAQ (reference sequence). Trimming removed 4 bases at V and 0 bases at J, with 12 bases between. The CDR3 region has the DNA TGTGCCAGCAGCTACGGGACAAATTTGAACACTGAAGCTTTCTTT. Amino acids: CASSYGTNLNTEAFF.

The chain couples TRBV25-1 to TRBJ1-4, with a possible D match to TRBD1 (6 bases). This CDR3 is built from 16 residues. The V gene's germline CDR1 is MGHDK and CDR2 SYGVNS. V was trimmed by 3 bases and J by 1 base, leaving 12 bases between them. The CDR3, as DNA: TGTGCCAGCAGTGAGCGGGGGGGCAGAACTAATGAAAAACTGTTTTTT. This encodes CASSERGGRTNEKLFF.

V gene TRBV10-3 combines with J gene TRBJ1-2; D possibly corresponds to TRBD1 (6 bases). The CDR3 extends over 13 amino acids. The germline V and J ends were trimmed by 2 bases and 8 bases, with 12 bases remaining between them. Germline V CDR1 and CDR2: ENHRY, SYGVKD. CDR3 bases: TGTGCCATCAGTGAGGCCCGGGGGGCAGGCTACACCTTC. This codes for CAISEARGAGYTF.

J is TRBJ2-7 and V is TRBV5-8; D is perhaps TRBD1 (5 bases). In germline, CDR1 is SGHTS, CDR2 YDEGEE. Trimming removed 4 bases from V and 2 bases from J, with 10 bases in between. The CDR3 is 13 residues long. The CDR3 sequence: CASSRTRTYEQYF. In DNA form, the CDR3 reads TGTGCCAGCAGCAGGACACGGACCTACGAGCAGTACTTC.

J is TRBJ2-7 and V is TRBV4-1, with a tentative D call TRBD2 (6 bases). CDR3 size: 18 residues. The ends were cut back, 5 bases at V and 2 bases at J, with 25 bases in the middle. CDR1 is MGHRA and CDR2 is YSYEKL in the germline V gene. In DNA, the CDR3 is TGCGCCAGCAGCGTCGGATATACTACGGGACTCCTCCCCTACGAGCAGTACTTC. Amino acid sequence: CASSVGYTTGLLPYEQYF.

As DNA, the CDR3 is TGTGCCAGCAGCCACCCGGGACAGCTCTACGAGCAGTACTTC. Encoded protein: CASSHPGQLYEQYF. The V and J genes are TRBV4-2 and TRBJ2-7; 7 nucleotides agree with TRBD1. CDR3 size: 14 residues. Germline CDR1 and CDR2: LGHNA and YNFKEQ. V was clipped by 3 bases and J by 3 bases; unmatched bases: 5.

This chain uses TRBV2 with TRBJ1-5; possibly TRBD1 for D (5 bases). Per germline, CDR1 SNHLY and CDR2 FYNNEI. This CDR3 region has 13 residues. V gave up 6 bases and J gave up 7 bases, with 13 bases separating them. The CDR3, as DNA: TGTGCCAGCAGCGGGGGGGTAGGGCAGCCCCAGCATTTT. It encodes CASSGGVGQPQHF.

V gene TRBV27 combines with J gene TRBJ2-7; 10 bases fit TRBD1. In germline, CDR1 is MNHEY, CDR2 SMNVEV (reference sequence). Losses at the gene ends were 5 bases for V and 4 bases for J; bases not matched to a gene: 8. This CDR3 is 15 amino acids long. CDR3 coding DNA: TGTGCCAGCAGTCCCCCGGGACAGGGGTTATACGAGCAGTACTTC. The encoded protein is CASSPPGQGLYEQYF.

V and J are TRBV5-1 and TRBJ1-6; tentatively, D is TRBD1 (6 bases). V was trimmed by 4 bases and J by 9 bases, leaving 14 bases between them. The germline CDR1 and CDR2 sequences are SGHRS and YFSETQ. The CDR3 consists of 14 residues. Here the CDR3 reads CASSLLTGRSPLHF. DNA of the CDR3: TGCGCCAGCAGCCTACTGACAGGTCGTTCACCCCTCCACTTT.

The rearrangement links TRBV6-5 to TRBJ2-1; tentative D call: TRBD2 (6 bases). The CDR3 is 14 amino acids. The V gene's germline CDR1 is MNHEY and CDR2 SVGAGI. V was clipped by 7 bases and J by 6 bases, with 16 bases between them. The chain's CDR3 is CASNRPGEGNEQFF. DNA for the CDR3: TGTGCCAGCAACAGACCGGGAGAAGGCAATGAGCAGTTCTTC.

The chain joins TRBV18 to TRBJ2-3; no clear D gene. The CDR3 runs 15 residues. V lost 0 bases and J 3 bases, leaving 10 bases between the germline ends. CDR1 is KGHSH, CDR2 LQKENI, per germline. The CDR3 DNA reads TGTGCCAGCTCACCACCGAGTCGTATGACAGATACGCAGTATTTT. Its protein product is CASSPPSRMTDTQYF.

The CDR3 sequence: CASSLTGGSYEQYF. DNA for the CDR3: TGTGCCAGCAGCTTGACAGGGGGCAGCTACGAGCAGTACTTC. V usage is TRBV9 and J usage is TRBJ2-7, with 10 bases identical to TRBD1. This CDR3 comprises 14 residues. Per the germline V gene, CDR1 is SGDLS and CDR2 is YYNGEE. The trim removed 4 bases at V and 3 bases at J, leaving 4 bases unmatched. The entire variable domain, with the rest obtained from reference TRBV9 and TRBJ2-7, is as follows: DSGVTQTPKHLITATGQRVTLRCSPRSGDLSVYWYQQSLDQGLQFLIQYYNGEERAKGNILERFSAQQFPDLHSELNLSSLELGDSALYFCASSLTGGSYEQYFGPGTRLTVT.

The table lists this clone with a count of one. This chain uses TRBV4-2 with TRBJ1-6, with a possible D match to TRBD1 (6 bases). CDR1 is LGHNA, CDR2 YNFKEQ, per germline. The CDR3 runs 16 residues. V shed 3 bases and J shed 0 bases, with 9 bases lying between them. The CDR3 sequence: CASSQVQGSYNSPLHF. Here the CDR3 DNA reads TGTGCCAGCAGCCAGGTACAGGGCTCCTATAATTCACCCCTCCACTTT.

J is TRBJ1-6 and V is TRBV9, with 12 bases that match TRBD1. Germline CDR1 is SGDLS and CDR2 is YYNGEE. Trimming cost V 5 bases and J 11 bases; bases outside gene matches: 2. The CDR3 covers 13 residues. The CDR3: CASSRDRGPPLHF. CDR3 bases: TGTGCCAGCAGTCGGGACAGGGGGCCACCCCTCCACTTT.

V usage is TRBV5-6 and J usage is TRBJ1-2; D is possibly TRBD1 (6 bases). Germline lookup yields CDR1 SGHDT and CDR2 YYEEEE. This CDR3 spans 14 amino acids. Trimming shortened V by 2 bases and J by 0 bases, and 8 bases separated the two germline ends. The CDR3 bases are TGTGCCAGCAGCTTCGGGACAACTAACTATGGCTACACCTTC. Its protein is CASSFGTTNYGYTF. Supplemented by reference TRBV5-6 and TRBJ1-2, the full variable domain reads DAGVTQSPTHLIKTRGQQVTLRCSPKSGHDTVSWYQQALGQGPQFIFQYYEEEERQRGNFPDRFSGHQFPNYSSELNVNALLLGDSALYLCASSFGTTNYGYTFGSGTRLTVV.